Listed below are T cell receptor beta chains from one sample, sequenced in a study of CD8+ T cells in alopecia areata. This table comes from immunoSEQ multiplex PCR, and its TCRdb copy is limited to in-frame clones, with some not included. Seen here are under 250,000 clones, 50% to 60% observed once, and the top ten hold 0.45%. Source: CD4+ T cells sorted from blood, taken at week 0. The receptors were gathered from a human donor with alopecia areata. Both conserved end residues are part of each CDR3. Each record gives: D gene, V gene, clone size, J gene, CDR3 DNA, CDR3 protein. A D gene is named only where the DNA matches it firmly. Rows may omit the clone size; those that give it use once, few, many or a size class.

>.|TRBV6-1|.|TRBJ2-2
TGTGCCAGCCAGTCCGGGTGGGGCAACACCGGGGAGCTGTTTTTT
CASQSGWGNTGELFF
>.|TRBV7-6|.|TRBJ2-7
TGTGCCAGCAGCTTACCACTTCGGTCCGAGCAGTACTTC
CASSLPLRSEQYF
>.|TRBV6-5|.|TRBJ2-7
TGTGCCAGCAGCTCCGCGACAGGAGGTTACGAGCAGTACTTC
CASSSATGGYEQYF
>.|TRBV6-6|.|TRBJ1-1
TGTGCCAGCAGTTTCTCAACCGGGAGGACTGAAGCTTTCTTT
CASSFSTGRTEAFF
>TRBD1|TRBV30|.|TRBJ2-7
TGTGCCTGGAGTGTAGGGACAGGGAGGACCTACGAGCAGTACTTC
CAWSVGTGRTYEQYF
>.|TRBV5-1|.|TRBJ2-5
TGCGCCAGCAGCTCGGTAGGAGGGACGGTCCAAGAGACCCAGTACTTC
CASSSVGGTVQETQYF
>TRBD1|TRBV5-6|.|TRBJ1-5
TGTGCCAGCAGTACAGGGGGCAATCAGCCCCAGCATTTT
CASSTGGNQPQHF
>.|TRBV5-4|once|TRBJ1-1
TGTGCCAGCTCAAGACAGGTGGACACTGAAGCTTTCTTT
CASSRQVDTEAFF
>.|TRBV5-1|.|TRBJ2-6
TGCGCCAGCAGCACGCGACAGGTTTCTGGGGCCAACGTCCTGACTTTC
CASSTRQVSGANVLTF
>TRBD1|TRBV5-6|.|TRBJ1-5
TGTGCCAGCAGCCGGGGACAGGGGGATCAGCCCCAGCATTTT
CASSRGQGDQPQHF
>.|TRBV30|.|TRBJ2-2
TGTGCCCACACGGGGGGCGGATTGAACACCGGGGAGCTGTTTTTT
CAHTGGGLNTGELFF
>TRBD1|TRBV27|.|TRBJ2-1
TGTGCCAGCAGTCCCCGGACAGGGAGGAGTGAGCAGTTCTTC
CASSPRTGRSEQFF
>.|TRBV5-1|few|TRBJ1-1
TGCGCCAGCAGCTTGGCCGGTAAAGGCTTAACTTTCTTT
CASSLAGKGLTFF
>.|TRBV2|.|TRBJ2-1
TGTGCCAGCAGTGAACATAGGGTCAATGAGCAGTTCTTC
CASSEHRVNEQFF
>.|TRBV6-6|.|TRBJ2-7
TGTGCCAGCAGTCGGACAGTGACGTCCTACGAGCAGTACTTC
CASSRTVTSYEQYF
>.|TRBV6-1|few|TRBJ2-7
TGTGCCAGCAGTGAATCTTGGACCTACGAGCAGTACTTC
CASSESWTYEQYF
>TRBD1|TRBV2|.|TRBJ2-3
TGTGCCAGCAGTGAGGACAGGGGATTCACAGATACGCAGTATTTT
CASSEDRGFTDTQYF
>.|TRBV7-9|few|TRBJ1-2
TGTGCCAGCAGCTTACCTGGACTCGCCTATGGCTACACCTTC
CASSLPGLAYGYTF
>.|TRBV25-1|.|TRBJ2-1
TGTGCCAGCAGTGATGAGGAACCCCACAATGAGCAGTTCTTC
CASSDEEPHNEQFF
>TRBD1|TRBV27|.|TRBJ1-5
TGTGCCAGCAGTTTATTTGGACAGGGGGCTGATCAGCCCCAGCATTTT
CASSLFGQGADQPQHF
>TRBD1|TRBV30|.|TRBJ2-7
TGTGCCTGGCACAGGGGCCCCTACGAGCAGTACTTC
CAWHRGPYEQYF
>TRBD1|TRBV29-1|.|TRBJ1-1
TGCAGCGCCCGAACGCTGGACAGGGGCTCTGAAGCTTTCTTT
CSARTLDRGSEAFF
>.|TRBV29-1|.|TRBJ2-7
TGCAGCGTTGAAAAGACAGGACGCCACGAGCAGTACTTC
CSVEKTGRHEQYF
>.|TRBV5-1|.|TRBJ1-5
TGCGCCAGCAGCTATACAGGGACGGATCAGCCCCAGCATTTT
CASSYTGTDQPQHF
>.|TRBV20-1|once|TRBJ2-1
TGCAGTGCTCGGGGTGGGAGTGAGCAGTTCTTC
CSARGGSEQFF
>TRBD1|TRBV5-1|.|TRBJ2-6
TGCGCCAGCAGCTCGACTACTCAGGGGGTCACGGCCAACGTCCTGACTTTC
CASSSTTQGVTANVLTF
>.|TRBV10-2|few|TRBJ1-2
TGCGCCAGCACGCAGGGGCGGGGGTATGGCTACACCTTC
CASTQGRGYGYTF
>.|TRBV2|many|TRBJ1-5
TGTGCCAGCAGTGAACAGGGGATGGGCAATCAGCCCCAGCATTTT
CASSEQGMGNQPQHF
>.|TRBV2|.|TRBJ1-5
TGTGCCGGAAGGGGGGAAGATCAGCCCCAGCATTTT
CAGRGEDQPQHF